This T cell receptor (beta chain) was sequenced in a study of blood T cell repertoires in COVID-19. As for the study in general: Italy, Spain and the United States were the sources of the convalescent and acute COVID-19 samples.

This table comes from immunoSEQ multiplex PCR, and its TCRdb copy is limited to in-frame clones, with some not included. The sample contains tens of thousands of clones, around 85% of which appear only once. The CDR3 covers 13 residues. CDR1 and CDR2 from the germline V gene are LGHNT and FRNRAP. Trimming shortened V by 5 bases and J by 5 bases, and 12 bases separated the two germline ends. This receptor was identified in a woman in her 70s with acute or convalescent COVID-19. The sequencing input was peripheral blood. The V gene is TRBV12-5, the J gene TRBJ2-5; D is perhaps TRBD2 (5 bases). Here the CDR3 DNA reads TGTGCTAGTGGTCCCCCGGGGTATGAGACCCAGTACTTC. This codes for CASGPPGYETQYF.